The present T cell receptor (beta chain) was sequenced within a study of T-cell reconstitution after alpha-beta-depleted transplantation in children. This CDR3 has 16 amino acids. Germline loops: CDR1 DFQATT, CDR2 SNEGSKA (reference sequence). The V gene end was trimmed by 0 bases and the J gene end by 5 bases; junction bases not matched to a gene: 8. This clonotype was picked up many times. What it binds is not known. Findings and caveats of the study: Several hundred expanded graft clones reportedly gave rise to the alpha-beta T cells present about two months after transplant.

Researchers prepared the TCRbeta library using unique molecular identifiers, the study reports. TCRdb used MiXCR to reprocess the PCR reads, holding one entry per CDR3 protein. The sample shows approximately 200,000 distinct CDR3 sequences, 6.3% of them seen only once. This receptor was taken from a girl under three years old with combined immunodeficiency, due to receive a stem cell transplant. The chain combines TRBV20-1 with TRBJ2-2; 8 nucleotides agree with TRBD2. Sequencing used PBMCs, obtained before TCRalphabeta/CD19-depleted stem cell transplant. DNA for the CDR3: TGCAGTGCTAGAGAAAGGAGGCGGGGGGAAACCGGGGAGCTGTTTTTT. This gives the protein CSARERRRGETGELFF.